A selection of T cell receptor beta chains follows, all from one sample in a study of CD8 T cells in Susac syndrome. TCRdb reprocessed the immunoSEQ multiplex PCR reads with MiXCR, giving one entry per CDR3 protein. This table holds about 200,000 distinct CDR3 sequences, over 85% found once. Material: CD4+ T cells from PBMCs. The receptors stem from a human donor in good health. CDR3s leave out the opening cysteine and the closing phenylalanine or tryptophan.

v_gene	j_gene	CDR3aa
TRBV27	TRBJ1-1	ASSSGVAVGTEAF
TRBV7-9	TRBJ1-5	ASSWAGTGDQPQH
TRBV13	TRBJ2-3	ASSPNLAGVTDTQY
TRBV3-1	TRBJ1-5	ASSQGTGQQPQH
TRBV19	TRBJ1-2	ASSTPEGAYYGYT
TRBV20-1	TRBJ1-5	SAGGPDPSQPQH
TRBV28	TRBJ2-3	ATTGDGTDTQY
TRBV2	TRBJ1-1	ASSRQTGANTEAF
TRBV14	TRBJ1-1	ASNPGSPNTEAF
TRBV12-3/TRBV12-4	TRBJ2-2	ASRYRANTGELF
TRBV27	TRBJ2-7	ASSLSGTRPYEQY
TRBV20-1	TRBJ2-1	SVWGGSSYNEQF
TRBV11-1	TRBJ2-5	ASSSSRTGRETQY
TRBV4-3	TRBJ2-5	ASSQGRDPGETQY
TRBV5-1	TRBJ1-2	ASSNRGTYGYT
TRBV12-3/TRBV12-4	TRBJ1-1	AISKGPNTEAF
TRBV20-1	TRBJ2-1	SARDPAGGANEQF
TRBV9	TRBJ2-5	ASSVALEETQY
TRBV19	TRBJ1-2	ASSFTQGGYT
TRBV3-1	TRBJ1-4	ASGQGAEKLF
TRBV20-1	TRBJ2-7	SAAPGQGYEQY
TRBV20-1	TRBJ2-1	SARDGGVSPNEQF
TRBV5-1	TRBJ2-4	ASSLAGQGGKNIQY
TRBV29-1	TRBJ2-1	SPPGGGYNEQF
TRBV3-1	TRBJ1-5	ASSQRQSDQPQH
TRBV5-1	TRBJ2-3	ASRGTSGNTQY
TRBV7-2	TRBJ2-1	ASSPVMDEQF
TRBV3-1	TRBJ1-2	ASSQEGDAYGYT
TRBV19	TRBJ2-3	ASSIYSRFNTDTQY
TRBV29-1	TRBJ1-1	SGGQRPNTEAF
TRBV3-1	TRBJ1-5	ASSQSPYQPQH
TRBV20-1	TRBJ1-1	QAPGTGGVKAEAF
TRBV5-6	TRBJ1-1	ASSTTVTTEAF
TRBV19	TRBJ1-5	ASKQGSGQPQH
TRBV29-1	TRBJ2-1	SVGDREGYNEQF
TRBV12-3/TRBV12-4	TRBJ2-7	ASSLRQGGYEQY
TRBV24-1	TRBJ2-2	ATSDPRQGDTGELF
TRBV27	TRBJ2-1	ASSSPDFYNEQF
TRBV29-1	TRBJ2-5	SVGGRTSGQETQY
TRBV20-1	TRBJ2-1	SARFLDREQF
TRBV2	TRBJ2-5	ASSQGQETQY
TRBV29-1	TRBJ2-2	SVEQGANTGELF
TRBV6-5	TRBJ1-1	ASSGRGLNTEAF
TRBV15	TRBJ2-7	ATSRDQDYEQY
TRBV12-3/TRBV12-4	TRBJ1-1	ASRGDTPNTEAF
TRBV30	TRBJ2-5	AWRGAGETQY
TRBV7-2	TRBJ2-7	ASSPGGTAYEQY
TRBV9	TRBJ2-5	ASSVDAGRETQY
TRBV10-2	TRBJ1-6	ASSDPTGTGDSPLH
TRBV12-3/TRBV12-4	TRBJ1-3	ASSFTGQPN
TRBV15	TRBJ2-5	ATSRDVRRAGETQY
TRBV5-1	TRBJ2-3	ASSWDRGSDTQY